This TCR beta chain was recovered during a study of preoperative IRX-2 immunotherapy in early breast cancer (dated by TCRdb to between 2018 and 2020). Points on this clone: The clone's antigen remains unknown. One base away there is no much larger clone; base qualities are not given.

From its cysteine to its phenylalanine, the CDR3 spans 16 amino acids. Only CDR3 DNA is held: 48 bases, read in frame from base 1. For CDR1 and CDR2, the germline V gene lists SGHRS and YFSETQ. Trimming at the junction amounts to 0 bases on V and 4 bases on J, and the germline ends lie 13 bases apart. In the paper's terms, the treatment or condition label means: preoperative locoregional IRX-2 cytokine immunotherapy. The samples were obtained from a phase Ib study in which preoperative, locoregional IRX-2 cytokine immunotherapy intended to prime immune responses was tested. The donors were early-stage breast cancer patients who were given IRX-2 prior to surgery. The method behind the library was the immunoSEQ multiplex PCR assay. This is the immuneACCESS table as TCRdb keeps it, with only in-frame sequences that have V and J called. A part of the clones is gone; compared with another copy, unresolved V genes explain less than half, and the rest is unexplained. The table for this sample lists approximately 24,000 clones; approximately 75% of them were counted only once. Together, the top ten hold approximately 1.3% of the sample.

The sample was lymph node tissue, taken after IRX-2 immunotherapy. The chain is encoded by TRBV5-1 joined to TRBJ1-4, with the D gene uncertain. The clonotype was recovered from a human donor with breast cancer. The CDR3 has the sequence CASSLGAQRGNEKLFF. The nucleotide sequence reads TGCGCCAGCAGCTTGGGGGCCCAACGGGGTAATGAAAAACTGTTTTTT.